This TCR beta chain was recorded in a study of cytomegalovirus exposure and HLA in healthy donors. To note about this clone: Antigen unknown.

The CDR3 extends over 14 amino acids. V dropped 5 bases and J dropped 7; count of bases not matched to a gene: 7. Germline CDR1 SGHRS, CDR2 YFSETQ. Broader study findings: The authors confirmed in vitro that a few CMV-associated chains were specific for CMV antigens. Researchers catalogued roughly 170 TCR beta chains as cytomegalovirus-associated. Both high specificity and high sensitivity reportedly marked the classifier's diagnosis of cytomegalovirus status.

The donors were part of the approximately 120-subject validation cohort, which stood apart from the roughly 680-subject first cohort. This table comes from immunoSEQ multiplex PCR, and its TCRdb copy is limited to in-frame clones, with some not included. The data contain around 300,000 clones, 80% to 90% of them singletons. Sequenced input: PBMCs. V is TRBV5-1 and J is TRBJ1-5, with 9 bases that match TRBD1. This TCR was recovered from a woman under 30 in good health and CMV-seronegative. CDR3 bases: TGCGCCAGCAGGACCGGGACAGGGAGCCAGCCCCAGCATTTT. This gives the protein CASRTGTGSQPQHF.